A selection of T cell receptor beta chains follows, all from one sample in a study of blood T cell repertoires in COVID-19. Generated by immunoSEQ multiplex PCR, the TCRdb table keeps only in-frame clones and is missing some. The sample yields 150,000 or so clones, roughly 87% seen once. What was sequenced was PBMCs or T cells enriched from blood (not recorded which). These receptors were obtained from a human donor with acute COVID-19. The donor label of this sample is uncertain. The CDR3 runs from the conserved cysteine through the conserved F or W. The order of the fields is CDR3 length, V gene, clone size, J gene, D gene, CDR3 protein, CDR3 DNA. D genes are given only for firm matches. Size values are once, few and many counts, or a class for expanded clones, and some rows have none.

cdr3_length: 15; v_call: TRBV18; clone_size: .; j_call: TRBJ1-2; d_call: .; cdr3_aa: CASSPRDDTPGGYTF; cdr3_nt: TGTGCCAGCTCACCTCGAGACGACACTCCAGGGGGCTACACCTTC
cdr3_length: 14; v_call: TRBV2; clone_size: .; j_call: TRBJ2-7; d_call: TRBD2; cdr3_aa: CASRPTSGYYEQYF; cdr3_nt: TGTGCCAGCAGGCCGACTAGCGGGTACTACGAGCAGTACTTC
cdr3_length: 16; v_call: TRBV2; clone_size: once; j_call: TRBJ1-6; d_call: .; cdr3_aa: CASSEEGPALNSPLHF; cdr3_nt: TGTGCCAGCAGTGAAGAGGGGCCTGCTCTGAATTCACCCCTCCACTTT
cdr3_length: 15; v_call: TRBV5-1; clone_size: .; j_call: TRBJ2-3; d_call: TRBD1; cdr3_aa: CASDSGTGFPDTQYF; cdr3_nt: TGCGCCAGTGATTCCGGGACAGGGTTCCCAGATACGCAGTATTTT
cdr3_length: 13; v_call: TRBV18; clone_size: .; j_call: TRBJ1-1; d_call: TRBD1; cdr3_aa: CASSPNDRVKAFF; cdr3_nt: TGTGCCAGCTCACCAAACGACAGGGTAAAGGCTTTCTTT
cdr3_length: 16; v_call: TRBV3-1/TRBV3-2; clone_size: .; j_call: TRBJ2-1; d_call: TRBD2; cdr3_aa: CASSLLSGGSYNEQFF; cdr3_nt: TGTGCCAGCAGCCTCCTGAGCGGGGGTTCATACAATGAGCAGTTCTTC
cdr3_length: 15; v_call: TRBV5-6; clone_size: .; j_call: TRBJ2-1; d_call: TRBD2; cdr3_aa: CASSLYQRGGDEQFF; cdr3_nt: TGTGCCAGCAGCTTGTATCAGCGGGGGGGAGATGAGCAGTTCTTC
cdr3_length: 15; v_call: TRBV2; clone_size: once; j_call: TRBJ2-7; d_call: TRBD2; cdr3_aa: CASRDGTSGAYEQYF; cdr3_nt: TGTGCCAGCAGGGATGGGACTAGCGGGGCCTACGAGCAGTACTTC
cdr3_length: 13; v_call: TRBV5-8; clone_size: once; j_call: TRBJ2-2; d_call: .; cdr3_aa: CASSFQVTGELFF; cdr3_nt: TGTGCCAGCAGCTTCCAGGTCACCGGGGAGCTGTTTTTT
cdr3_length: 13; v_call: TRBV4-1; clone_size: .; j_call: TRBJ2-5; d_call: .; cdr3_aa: CASSLGGEETQYF; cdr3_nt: TGCGCCAGCAGCCTTGGCGGGGAGGAGACCCAGTACTTC
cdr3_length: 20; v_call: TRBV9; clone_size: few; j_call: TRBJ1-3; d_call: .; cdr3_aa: CASSHTSRVGLSSSGNTIYF; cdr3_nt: TGTGCCAGCAGTCATACCTCACGGGTCGGACTTTCAAGCTCTGGAAACACCATATATTTT
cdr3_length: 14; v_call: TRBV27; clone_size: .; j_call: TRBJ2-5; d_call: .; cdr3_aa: CASSIAGPQETQYF; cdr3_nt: TGTGCCAGCAGCATCGCGGGGCCCCAAGAGACCCAGTACTTC
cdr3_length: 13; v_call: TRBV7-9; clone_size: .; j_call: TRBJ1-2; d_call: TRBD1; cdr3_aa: CASSFQTGGGYTF; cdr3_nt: TGTGCCAGCAGCTTCCAGACAGGGGGTGGCTACACCTTC
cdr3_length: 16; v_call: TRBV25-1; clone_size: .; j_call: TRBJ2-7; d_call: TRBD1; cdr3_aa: CASTDRGDRGTYEQYF; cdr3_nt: TGTGCCAGCACCGATAGAGGGGACAGGGGTACCTACGAGCAGTACTTC
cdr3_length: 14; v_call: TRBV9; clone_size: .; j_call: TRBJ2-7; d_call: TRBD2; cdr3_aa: CASSVSGVEYEQYF; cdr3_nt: TGTGCCAGCAGCGTTAGCGGGGTCGAGTACGAGCAGTACTTC
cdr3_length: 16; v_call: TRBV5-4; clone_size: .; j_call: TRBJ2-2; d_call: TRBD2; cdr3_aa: CATSRGGLSNTGELFF; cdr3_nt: TGTGCCACCTCGCGGGGGGGCCTCTCGAACACCGGGGAGCTGTTTTTT
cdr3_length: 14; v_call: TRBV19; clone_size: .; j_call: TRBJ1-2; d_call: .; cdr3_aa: CASSIGRGNYGYTF; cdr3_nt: TGTGCCAGTAGTATAGGTCGGGGGAACTATGGCTACACCTTC
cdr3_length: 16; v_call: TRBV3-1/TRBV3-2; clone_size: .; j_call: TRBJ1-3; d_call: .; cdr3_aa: CASSQAGVGGGNTIYF; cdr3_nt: TGTGCCAGCAGCCAAGCAGGTGTCGGAGGTGGAAACACCATATATTTT
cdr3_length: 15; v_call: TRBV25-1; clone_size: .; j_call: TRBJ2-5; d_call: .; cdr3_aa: CASSGPGDGGETQYF; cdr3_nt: TGTGCCAGCAGTGGTCCGGGAGACGGAGGAGAGACCCAGTACTTC
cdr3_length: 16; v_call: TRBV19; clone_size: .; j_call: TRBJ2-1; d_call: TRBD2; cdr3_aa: CASSIGAGGPYNEQFF; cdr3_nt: TGTGCCAGTAGTATAGGTGCGGGGGGGCCTTACAATGAGCAGTTCTTC
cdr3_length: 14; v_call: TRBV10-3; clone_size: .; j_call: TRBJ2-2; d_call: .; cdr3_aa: CAISAVGITGELFF; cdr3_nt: TGTGCCATCAGTGCCGTCGGGATCACCGGGGAGCTGTTTTTT
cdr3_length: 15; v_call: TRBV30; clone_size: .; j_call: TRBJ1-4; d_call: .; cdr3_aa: CAWSRATGGNEKLFF; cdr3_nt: TGTGCCTGGAGTAGGGCGACAGGCGGTAATGAAAAACTGTTTTTT
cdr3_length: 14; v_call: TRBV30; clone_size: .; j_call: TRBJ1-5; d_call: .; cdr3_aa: CAWSVRESNQPQHF; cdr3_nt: TGTGCCTGGAGTGTTCGGGAAAGCAATCAGCCCCAGCATTTT
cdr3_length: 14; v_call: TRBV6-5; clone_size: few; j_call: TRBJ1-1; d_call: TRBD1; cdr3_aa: CASRQTGTITEAFF; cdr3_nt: TGTGCCAGCAGACAGACAGGGACGATCACTGAAGCTTTCTTT
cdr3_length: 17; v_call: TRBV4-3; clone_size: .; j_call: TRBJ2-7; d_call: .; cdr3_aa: CASSQDDLTGGSYEQYF; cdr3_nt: TGCGCCAGCAGCCAAGATGACCTTACCGGGGGCTCCTACGAGCAGTACTTC
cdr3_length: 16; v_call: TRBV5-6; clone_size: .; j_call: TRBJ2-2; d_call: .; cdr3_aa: CASSSYTFANTGELFF; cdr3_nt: TGTGCCAGCAGCTCTTACACCTTCGCGAACACCGGGGAGCTGTTTTTT